The clone carrying this T cell receptor (beta chain) turned up a few times. CDR1 is GTSNPN and CDR2 is SVGIG in the germline V gene (reference sequence). Trimming removed 0 bases from V and 4 bases from J, with 9 bases in between. This CDR3 spans 13 amino acids. This sample is part of a study of blood T cell repertoires in COVID-19. Whole-study context: The samples span acute and convalescent COVID-19 from the United States, Italy and Spain.

As originally analysed: How many nucleated cells were present was estimated from reference gene primer amplification. The assay was immunoSEQ multiplex PCR, and TCRdb's table has in-frame clones only and misses some. V, J and clone size are those of that table, while D and trimming were read from the DNA. The sample lists about 230,000 clones; around 89% were seen once. The genes are TRBV30 and TRBJ1-2; possible D gene TRBD1, 6 bases. The receptor was derived from a man aged 30-40 years with COVID-19, enrolled during active disease. Sequenced sample: peripheral blood. CDR3 amino acids: CAWSVRDTYGYTF. CDR3 DNA sequence: TGTGCCTGGAGTGTCCGGGACACCTATGGCTACACCTTC.